This T cell receptor (beta chain) was sequenced during a study of shared T cell receptors in the human thymus. TCRdb keeps only in-frame clones here, not all; method: immunoSEQ multiplex PCR. The top ten clones hold around 0.01% of a sample with roughly 700,000 clones, approximately 88% of them seen once. The CDR3 covers 13 residues. V gave up 6 bases and J gave up 2 bases, with 10 bases separating them. Germline values: CDR1 MNHEY, CDR2 SMNVEV (reference sequence). The data also belong to a second study, concerning human thymus T cells.

Material for sequencing was thymocytes. The chain joins TRBV27 to TRBJ1-2; TRBD1 is a possible D gene (5 bases). The TCR comes from a boy under two years old with a congenital heart defect. CDR3 DNA sequence: TGTGCCAGCAGCCGTCCAGGGAACTATGGCTACACCTTC. Translated, it gives CASSRPGNYGYTF.